The clone carrying this TCR beta chain came up once. What it binds is unknown. This entry is derived from a study of cytomegalovirus exposure and HLA in healthy donors. Whole-study findings and limits: It was found in a later analysis that first-cohort TCR clusters tended to co-occur in the 120 validation repertoires. Altogether, more than 150 TCR beta chains were recorded as cytomegalovirus-associated.

Measured with immunoSEQ multiplex PCR; TCRdb has only the in-frame clones, and not every one. The sample holds roughly 120,000 clones, approximately 87% seen once. The donors formed part of the approximately 120-subject validation cohort, distinct from the approximately 630-subject first cohort. CDR1 is MGHDK, CDR2 SYGVNS, per germline. After removal of 5 bases from V and 1 base from J, the junction contained 11 bases not matched to a gene. This CDR3 is built from 18 residues. Sample: PBMCs. V and J are TRBV25-1 and TRBJ1-5, with 10 bases fitting TRBD1. This receptor was identified in a woman aged 18-29 years in good health and CMV-seropositive. The CDR3 nucleotides are TGTGCCAGCAGTAAGCCGGGACAGGGGAGTGTGAGCAATCAGCCCCAGCATTTT. Its translation is CASSKPGQGSVSNQPQHF.